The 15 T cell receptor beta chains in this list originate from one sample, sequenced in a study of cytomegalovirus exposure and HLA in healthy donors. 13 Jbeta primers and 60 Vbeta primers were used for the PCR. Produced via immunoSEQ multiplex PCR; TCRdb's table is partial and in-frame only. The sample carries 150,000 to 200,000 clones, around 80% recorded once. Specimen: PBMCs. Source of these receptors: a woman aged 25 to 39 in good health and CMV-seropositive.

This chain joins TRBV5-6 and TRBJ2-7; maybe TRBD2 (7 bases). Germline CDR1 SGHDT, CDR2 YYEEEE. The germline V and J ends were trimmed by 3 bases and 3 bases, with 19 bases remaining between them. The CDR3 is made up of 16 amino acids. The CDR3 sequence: CASSSGGLGGFYEQYF. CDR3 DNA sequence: TGTGCCAGCAGCTCCGGGGGGTTAGGGGGGTTCTACGAGCAGTACTTC.

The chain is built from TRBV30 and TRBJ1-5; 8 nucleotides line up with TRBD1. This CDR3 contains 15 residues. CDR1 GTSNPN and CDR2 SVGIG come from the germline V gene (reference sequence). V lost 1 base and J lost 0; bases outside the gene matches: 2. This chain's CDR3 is CAWSGGTGSNQPQHF. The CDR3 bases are TGTGCCTGGAGTGGGGGGACAGGTAGCAATCAGCCCCAGCATTTT. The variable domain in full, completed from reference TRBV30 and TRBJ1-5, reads SQTIHQWPATLVQPVGSPLSLECTVEGTSNPNLYWYRQAAGRGLQLLFYSVGIGQISSEVPQNLSASRPQDRQFILSSKKLLLSDSGFYLCAWSGGTGSNQPQHFGDGTRLSIL.

The CDR3 sequence is CSVVLEAQYF. DNA of the CDR3: TGCAGCGTTGTGTTAGAGGCGCAGTACTTC. This sequence joins TRBV29-1 and TRBJ2-7, with D uncertain. The CDR3 spans 10 residues. V lost 4 bases and J lost 9, with 10 bases in between. The V gene's germline CDR1 is SQVTM and CDR2 ANQGSEA.

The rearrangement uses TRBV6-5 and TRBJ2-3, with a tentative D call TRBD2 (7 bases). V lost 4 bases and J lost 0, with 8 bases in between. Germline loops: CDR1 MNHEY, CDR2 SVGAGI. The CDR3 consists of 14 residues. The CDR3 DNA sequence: TGTGCCAGCAGTTGGGGGGGCAGCACAGATACGCAGTATTTT. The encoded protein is CASSWGGSTDTQYF.

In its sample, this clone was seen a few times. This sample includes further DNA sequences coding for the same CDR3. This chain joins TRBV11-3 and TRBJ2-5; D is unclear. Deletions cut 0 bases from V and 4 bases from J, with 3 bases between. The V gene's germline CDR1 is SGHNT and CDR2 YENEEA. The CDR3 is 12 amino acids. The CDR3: CASSLDRETQYF. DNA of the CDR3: TGTGCCAGCAGCTTAGATCGAGAGACCCAGTACTTC.

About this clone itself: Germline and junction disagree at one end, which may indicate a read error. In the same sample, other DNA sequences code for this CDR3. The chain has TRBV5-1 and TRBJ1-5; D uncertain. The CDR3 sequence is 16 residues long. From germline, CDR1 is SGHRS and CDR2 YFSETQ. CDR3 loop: CASSFGAPGSNQPQHF. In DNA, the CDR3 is TGCGCCAGCAGCTTTGGAGCGCCGGGTAGCAATCAGCCCCAACATTTT.

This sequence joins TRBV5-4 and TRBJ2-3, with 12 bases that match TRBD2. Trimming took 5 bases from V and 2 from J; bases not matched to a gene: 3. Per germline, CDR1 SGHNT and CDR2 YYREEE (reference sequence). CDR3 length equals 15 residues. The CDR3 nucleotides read TGTGCCAGCAGGACTAGCGGGAGCTACACAGATACGCAGTATTTT. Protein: CASRTSGSYTDTQYF.

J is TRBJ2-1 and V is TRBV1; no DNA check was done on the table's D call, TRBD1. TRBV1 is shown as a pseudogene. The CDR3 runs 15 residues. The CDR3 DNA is TGCACCAGCAGCCAACGGGACAGCTCCTACAATGAGCAGTTCTTC. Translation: CTSSQRDSSYNEQFF.

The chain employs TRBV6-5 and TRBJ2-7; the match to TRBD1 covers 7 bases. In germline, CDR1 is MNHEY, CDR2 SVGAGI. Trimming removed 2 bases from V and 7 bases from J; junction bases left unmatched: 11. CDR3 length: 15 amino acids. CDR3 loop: CASSYHGTADNEQYF. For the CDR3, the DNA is TGTGCCAGCAGTTACCATGGGACAGCGGATAATGAGCAGTACTTC.

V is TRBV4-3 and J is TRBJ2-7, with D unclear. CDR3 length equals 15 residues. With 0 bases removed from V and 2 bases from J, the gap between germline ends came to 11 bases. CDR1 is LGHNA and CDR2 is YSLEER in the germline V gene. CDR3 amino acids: CASSQDLPLTYEQYF. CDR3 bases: TGCGCCAGCAGCCAAGATCTCCCCCTAACCTACGAGCAGTACTTC.

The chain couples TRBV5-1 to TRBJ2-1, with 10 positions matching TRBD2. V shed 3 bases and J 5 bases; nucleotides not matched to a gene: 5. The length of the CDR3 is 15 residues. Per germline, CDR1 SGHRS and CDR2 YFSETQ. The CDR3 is CASSSLAGANNEQFF. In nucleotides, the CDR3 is TGCGCCAGCAGCTCGCTAGCGGGAGCTAACAATGAGCAGTTCTTC.

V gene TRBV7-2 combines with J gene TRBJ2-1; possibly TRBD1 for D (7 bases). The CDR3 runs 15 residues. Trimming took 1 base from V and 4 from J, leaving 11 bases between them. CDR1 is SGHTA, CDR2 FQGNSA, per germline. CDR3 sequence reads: CASSLEAGGYNEQFF. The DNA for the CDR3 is TGTGCCAGCAGCTTAGAGGCAGGGGGGTACAATGAGCAGTTCTTC.

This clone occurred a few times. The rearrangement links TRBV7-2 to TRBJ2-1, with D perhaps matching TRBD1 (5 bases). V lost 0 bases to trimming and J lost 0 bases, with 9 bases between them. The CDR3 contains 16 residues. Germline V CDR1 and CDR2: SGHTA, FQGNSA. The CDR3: CASSLATVSSYNEQFF. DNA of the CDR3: TGTGCCAGCAGCTTAGCGACAGTTAGCTCCTACAATGAGCAGTTCTTC.

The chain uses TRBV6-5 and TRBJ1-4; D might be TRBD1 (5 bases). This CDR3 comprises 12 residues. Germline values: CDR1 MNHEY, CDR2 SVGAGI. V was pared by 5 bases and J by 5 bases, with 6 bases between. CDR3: CASSRTNEKLFF. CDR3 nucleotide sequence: TGTGCCAGCAGTCGGACAAATGAAAAACTGTTTTTT.

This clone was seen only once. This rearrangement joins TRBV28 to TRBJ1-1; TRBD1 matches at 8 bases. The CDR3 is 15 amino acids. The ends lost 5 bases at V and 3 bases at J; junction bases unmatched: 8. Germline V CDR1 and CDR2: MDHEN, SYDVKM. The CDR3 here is CASSTSRGQDTEAFF. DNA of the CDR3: TGTGCCAGCAGTACATCCAGGGGGCAGGACACTGAAGCTTTCTTT.